The 18 T cell receptor beta chains given below trace back to one sample, sequenced in a study of monozygotic twins with cystic fibrosis. Repertoires were generated with immunoSEQ multiplex PCR, while TCRdb's copy carries only in-frame clones and drops some. Of some 21,000 clones in the sample, about 90% were seen once. Sequences were obtained from blood. The receptors were sampled from a girl aged 2 to 9 with cystic fibrosis.

This rearrangement joins TRBV15 to TRBJ2-7; no definite D call. Trimming left V 0 bases short and J 12 bases short, with 15 bases between. Germline V CDR1 and CDR2: LNHNV, YYDKDF (reference sequence). This CDR3 contains 13 residues. CDR3 nucleotide sequence: TGTGCCACCAGCAGAGATCGCTGGGCCACAGCGTACTTC. Translating gives CATSRDRWATAYF.

The chain employs TRBV27 and TRBJ1-3, with TRBD1 as a possible D gene (5 bases). Germline V gives CDR1 MNHEY, CDR2 SMNVEV (reference sequence). V lost 1 base and J lost 4, with 20 bases in between. The length of the CDR3 is 18 residues. Here the CDR3 DNA reads TGTGCCAGCAGTTTATTTATGGGACCGCCTAAGGAAGGAAACACCATATATTTT. Protein: CASSLFMGPPKEGNTIYF.

The J gene is TRBJ1-6, the V gene TRBV5-1; TRBD1 agrees at 7 bases. The length of the CDR3 is 12 residues. With V trimmed by 5 bases and J by 12 bases, 5 bases remained unmatched. Germline lookup yields CDR1 SGHRS and CDR2 YFSETQ. CDR3 loop: CASSQQGEPLHF. DNA for the CDR3: TGCGCCAGCAGTCAGCAGGGGGAACCCCTCCACTTT.

A single count supports this clone. The CDR3 spells CASSTNSPYRGCDTEAFF. The CDR3 DNA reads TGTGCCAGCAGCACAAACTCACCCTACAGGGGGTGTGACACTGAAGCTTTCTTT. The J gene is TRBJ1-1, the V gene TRBV21-1; TRBD1 was called by the table and not checked on the DNA. TRBV21-1 is deemed a pseudogene. This CDR3 region has 18 residues.

The chain joins TRBV13 to TRBJ2-7, with D tentatively TRBD1 or TRBD2 (5 bases each). The CDR3 loop spans 16 amino acids. V was cut by 6 bases and J by 1 base, with 19 bases left in between. CDR1 is PRHDT and CDR2 is FYEKMQ in the germline V gene (reference sequence). CDR3 nucleotide sequence: TGTGCCAGCAGTTCGTCAAAGGGGAGTAGGTCCTACGAGCAGTACTTC. This gives the protein CASSSSKGSRSYEQYF.

V gene TRBV7-8 combines with J gene TRBJ1-3, with 7 bases identical to TRBD1. J gave up 3 bases and V 1 base, and 6 bases lay outside the gene matches. Germline-derived CDR1 and CDR2 are SGHVS and FQNEAQ. The CDR3 is 16 residues long. CDR3 DNA: TGTGCCAGCAGCTTAGGTACAGGGGTATTTGGAAACACCATATATTTT. Encoded protein: CASSLGTGVFGNTIYF.

This rearrangement joins TRBV28 to TRBJ1-4; tentative D call: TRBD1 (6 bases). V shed 7 bases and J shed 2 bases, with 23 bases lying between them. Germline V lookup: CDR1 MDHEN, CDR2 SYDVKM. There are 18 residues in the CDR3. CDR3 bases: TGTGCCAGCACCTCTGTAAGGTCCCGGGGGCCGACTAATGAAAAACTGTTTTTT. Protein sequence: CASTSVRSRGPTNEKLFF.

This clone is medium-sized within its sample. This chain's CDR3 is CASYDSWDETQYF. CDR3 DNA sequence: TGTGCCAGCTACGACTCCTGGGACGAGACCCAGTACTTC. This chain links TRBV2 with TRBJ2-5, with D perhaps given as TRBD1 or TRBD2 (5 bases each). The CDR3 covers 13 residues. The germline V gene has CDR1 SNHLY and CDR2 FYNNEI. With 8 bases removed from V and 5 bases from J, the gap between germline ends came to 15 bases.

J is TRBJ1-2 and V is TRBV28; TRBD1 matches at 7 bases. The CDR3 has 15 amino acids. After removal of 3 bases from V and 5 bases from J, the junction contained 9 bases not matched to a gene. CDR1 is MDHEN and CDR2 is SYDVKM in the germline V gene. The CDR3 reads CASSFDRAFLYGYTF. For the CDR3, the DNA is TGTGCCAGCAGTTTCGACAGGGCGTTTCTGTATGGCTACACCTTC.

This clone was detected only once. The V gene is TRBV7-2, the J gene TRBJ2-2, with TRBD2 as a possible D gene (6 bases). The CDR3 length is 15 residues. The germline V and J ends were trimmed by 4 bases and 2 bases, with 11 bases remaining between them. Germline loops: CDR1 SGHTA, CDR2 FQGNSA. CDR3 protein: CASSSTAGNTGELFF. The CDR3 DNA is TGTGCCAGCAGCTCAACCGCGGGAAACACCGGGGAGCTGTTTTTT.

The genes are TRBV7-9 and TRBJ1-1, with D perhaps matching TRBD1 (6 bases). This CDR3 comprises 16 residues. From germline, CDR1 is SEHNR and CDR2 FQNEAQ (reference sequence). V gave up 7 bases and J gave up 3 bases, with 21 bases separating them. The CDR3, as DNA: TGTGCCAGCACTAGACAGCGGGGGCCAACGGACACTGAAGCTTTCTTT. Translated, it gives CASTRQRGPTDTEAFF.

The rearrangement joins TRBV7-9 to TRBJ1-6; 10 bases fit TRBD1. The V segment lost 4 bases and the J segment 10 bases; nucleotides outside the gene matches: 13. Germline loops: CDR1 SEHNR, CDR2 FQNEAQ (reference sequence). The CDR3 is 17 residues long. The CDR3 nucleotides are TGTGCCAGCAGCTCCCGGGTGGGGACAGGGGTGCGCTCACCCCTCCACTTT. Its protein product is CASSSRVGTGVRSPLHF. The entire variable domain, with the rest obtained from reference TRBV7-9 and TRBJ1-6, is as follows: DTGVSQNPRHKITKRGQNVTFRCDPISEHNRLYWYRQTLGQGPEFLTYFQNEAQLEKSRLLSDRFSAERPKGSFSTLEIQRTEQGDSAMYLCASSSRVGTGVRSPLHFGNGTRLTVT.

The chain joins TRBV2 to TRBJ2-7; 7 bases are a match to TRBD1. Germline V gives CDR1 SNHLY, CDR2 FYNNEI. The CDR3 extends over 13 amino acids. Trimming at V came to 5 bases and at J to 2 bases, leaving 3 bases not matched to a gene. CDR3 residues: CASSYGTAYEQYF. The CDR3 nucleotides read TGTGCCAGCAGTTACGGGACAGCCTACGAGCAGTACTTC.

The chain combines TRBV4-1 with TRBJ2-4; possibly TRBD2 for D (5 bases). Germline lookup yields CDR1 MGHRA and CDR2 YSYEKL. CDR3 length: 19 residues. The V gene lost 0 bases and the J gene lost 1 base, with 19 bases spanning the gap. The CDR3 region has the DNA TGCGCCAGCAGCCAAGATAACAAGAGAGGGAATCTCGCCAAAAACATTCAGTACTTC. Translated, it gives CASSQDNKRGNLAKNIQYF.

This rearrangement joins TRBV5-1 to TRBJ2-1; possible D gene TRBD1, 6 bases. The CDR3 sequence is 13 residues long. V lost 5 bases and J 5 bases, leaving 11 bases between the germline ends. From germline, CDR1 is SGHRS and CDR2 YFSETQ. CDR3 sequence: CASRRTANNEQFF. The CDR3 nucleotides are TGCGCCAGCAGGAGGACAGCCAACAATGAGCAGTTCTTC.

This clone was seen a few times. V and J are TRBV2 and TRBJ1-1; possible D gene TRBD1, 5 bases. V was clipped by 3 bases and J by 0 bases, with 17 bases between them. The CDR3 contains 17 residues. CDR1 is SNHLY and CDR2 is FYNNEI in the germline V gene. In DNA, the CDR3 is TGTGCCAGCAGTGATTGGGGAGGGGCGATGCTGAACACTGAAGCTTTCTTT. Its protein is CASSDWGGAMLNTEAFF.

As to this clone: One end of the junction does not line up with germline, which may come from a read error. V and J are TRBV19 and TRBJ1-1, with 9 bases matching TRBD1. The length of the CDR3 is 14 residues. CDR1 is LNHDA and CDR2 is SQIVND in the germline V gene (reference sequence). The CDR3 DNA sequence: TGTGCCAGTAGTATTCCGGGACAGGGTTTGGGGGGATCCTTT. Translating gives CASSIPGQGLGGSF.

This sequence joins TRBV5-1 and TRBJ2-7, with TRBD1 matching over 11 bases. Trimming took 4 bases from V and 0 from J; bases not matched to a gene: 9. CDR1 is SGHRS, CDR2 YFSETQ, per germline. The CDR3 sequence is 17 residues long. The CDR3 DNA reads TGCGCCAGCAGCCCCGCTCGGGGACAGGGGGACTCCTACGAGCAGTACTTC. Encoded protein: CASSPARGQGDSYEQYF.